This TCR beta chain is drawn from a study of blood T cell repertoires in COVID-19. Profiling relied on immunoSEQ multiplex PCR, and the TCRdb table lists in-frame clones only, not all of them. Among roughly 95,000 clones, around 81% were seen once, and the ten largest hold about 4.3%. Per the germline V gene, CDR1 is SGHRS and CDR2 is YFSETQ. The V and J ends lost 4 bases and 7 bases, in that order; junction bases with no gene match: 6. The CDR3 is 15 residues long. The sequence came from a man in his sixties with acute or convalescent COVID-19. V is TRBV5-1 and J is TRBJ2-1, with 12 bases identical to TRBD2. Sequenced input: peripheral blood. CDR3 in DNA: TGCGCCAGCAGCCCCCGACTAGCGGGGGTTAATGAGCAGTTCTTC. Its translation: CASSPRLAGVNEQFF.